These T cell receptor beta chains were read from a single sample in a study of T cell responses to AZD1222 COVID-19 vaccine. Assay used: immunoSEQ multiplex PCR; TCRdb lists only in-frame clones, some missing. The sample has 200,000 or so clones, about nine tenths seen once; the top ten hold around 2.9%. The sequences come from peripheral blood, collected on day 0 of MenACWY control vaccination. The receptors were sampled from an adult in good health. CDR3s include the opening cysteine and the closing phenylalanine or tryptophan. The D gene is left open where the match is weak. Only part of the rows carry a size: once, few, many, or a class if the clone is expanded.

clone size	V gene	J gene	D gene	CDR3 protein	CDR3 DNA
NA	TRBV2	TRBJ2-3	TRBD2	CASSVPSSGGSGLRDTQYF	TGTGCCAGCAGTGTCCCGTCTAGCGGGGGGTCTGGACTCAGAGATACGCAGTATTTT
NA	TRBV24-1	TRBJ2-2	NA	CATSAEVTGELFF	TGTGCCACCAGTGCGGAGGTCACCGGGGAGCTGTTTTTT
NA	TRBV6-5	TRBJ2-2	TRBD1	CASSSAGQGGTGELFF	TGTGCCAGCAGTTCCGCCGGACAGGGTGGAACCGGGGAGCTGTTTTTT
NA	TRBV6-5	TRBJ2-7	NA	CASTEGSYEQYF	TGTGCCAGCACCGAGGGGTCCTACGAGCAGTACTTC
once	TRBV28	TRBJ2-1	NA	CASSLPQVVDEQFF	TGTGCCAGCAGTTTACCCCAGGTCGTGGATGAGCAGTTCTTC
NA	TRBV7-7	TRBJ2-1	NA	CASSLGTSNEQFF	TGTGCCAGCAGCTTAGGAACTAGCAATGAGCAGTTCTTC
NA	TRBV9	TRBJ1-2	TRBD1	CASSAKDRGGDYGYTF	TGTGCCAGCAGCGCCAAAGACAGGGGCGGGGACTATGGCTACACCTTC
NA	TRBV19	TRBJ2-6	TRBD1	CASSWTGWTGANVLTF	TGTGCCAGTAGTTGGACAGGGTGGACTGGGGCCAACGTCCTGACTTTC
NA	TRBV28	TRBJ1-5	NA	CASSLVGLTAGNQPQHF	TGTGCCAGCAGTTTAGTGGGCCTCACGGCGGGCAATCAGCCCCAGCATTTT
NA	TRBV20-1	TRBJ2-7	NA	CSASRSSYEQYF	TGCAGTGCTAGTCGGAGCTCCTACGAGCAGTACTTC
NA	TRBV28	TRBJ2-5	TRBD1	CASSSGQGETQYF	TGTGCCAGCAGTTCCGGACAGGGAGAGACCCAGTACTTC
NA	TRBV12-3/TRBV12-4	TRBJ2-7	NA	CASSTSPAKQSF	NA
NA	TRBV24-1	TRBJ2-1	NA	CATSSEYHNEQFF	TGTGCCACCAGTTCTGAGTACCACAATGAGCAGTTCTTC
NA	TRBV5-1	TRBJ2-7	TRBD2	CASSLAGERYEQYF	TGCGCCAGCAGCCTAGCGGGAGAGCGATACGAGCAGTACTTC
NA	TRBV6-5	TRBJ1-2	NA	CASSHGGENYGYTF	TGTGCCAGCAGCCACGGCGGGGAAAACTATGGCTACACCTTC
NA	TRBV5-4	TRBJ2-7	TRBD1	CASSLGDRAYEQYF	TGTGCCAGCAGCTTGGGGGACAGAGCCTACGAGCAGTACTTC
NA	TRBV5-5	TRBJ2-7	NA	CASRPGTPSSYEQYF	TGTGCCAGCAGGCCCGGGACCCCTAGCTCCTACGAGCAGTACTTC
NA	TRBV5-1	TRBJ1-1	NA	CASSSDSYNTEAFF	TGCGCCAGCAGCTCGGACAGTTATAACACTGAAGCTTTCTTT
NA	TRBV5-4	TRBJ1-1	NA	CASSLALGGNTEAFF	TGTGCCAGCAGCTTGGCCCTAGGGGGGAACACTGAAGCTTTCTTT
NA	TRBV7-6	TRBJ1-1	NA	CASSGPGVGNAEAFF	TGTGCCAGCAGCGGGCCCGGGGTCGGGAACGCTGAAGCTTTCTTT
NA	TRBV6-5	TRBJ1-4	NA	CASMRGGGAPGKLFF	TGTGCCAGCATGAGGGGCGGTGGGGCCCCTGGAAAACTGTTTTTT
NA	TRBV6-5	TRBJ2-7	NA	CASSKPDHEQYF	TGTGCCAGCAGCAAGCCGGACCACGAGCAGTACTTC
NA	TRBV6-1	TRBJ1-2	TRBD1	CASSEAGDSYGYTF	TGTGCCAGCAGTGAAGCGGGGGACAGCTATGGCTACACCTTC
few	TRBV29-1	TRBJ2-1	NA	CSVTPHSYNEQFF	TGCAGCGTTACACCGCACTCCTACAATGAGCAGTTCTTC
NA	TRBV10-3	TRBJ2-5	TRBD2	CATGPGTSPMPGEETQYF	TGTGCCACAGGCCCCGGGACTAGCCCCATGCCCGGGGAAGAGACCCAGTACTTC
NA	TRBV7-8	TRBJ1-1	NA	CASSLAEQAEAFF	TGTGCCAGCAGCTTAGCGGAACAAGCTGAAGCTTTCTTT
NA	TRBV18	TRBJ2-5	TRBD1	CASSPDREETQYF	TGTGCCAGCTCACCGGACAGGGAAGAGACCCAGTACTTC